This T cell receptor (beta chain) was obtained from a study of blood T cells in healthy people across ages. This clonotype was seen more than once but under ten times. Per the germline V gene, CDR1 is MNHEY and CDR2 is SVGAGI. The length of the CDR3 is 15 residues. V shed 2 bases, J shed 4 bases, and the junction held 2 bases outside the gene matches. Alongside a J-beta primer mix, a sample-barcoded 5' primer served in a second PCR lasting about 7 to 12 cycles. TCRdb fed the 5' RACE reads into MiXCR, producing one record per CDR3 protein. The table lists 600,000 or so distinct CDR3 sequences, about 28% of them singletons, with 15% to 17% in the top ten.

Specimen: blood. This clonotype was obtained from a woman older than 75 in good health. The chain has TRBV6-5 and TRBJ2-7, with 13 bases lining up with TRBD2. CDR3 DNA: TGTGCCAGCAGTTACGAGACTAGCGGGGGGTACGAGCAGTACTTC. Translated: CASSYETSGGYEQYF.